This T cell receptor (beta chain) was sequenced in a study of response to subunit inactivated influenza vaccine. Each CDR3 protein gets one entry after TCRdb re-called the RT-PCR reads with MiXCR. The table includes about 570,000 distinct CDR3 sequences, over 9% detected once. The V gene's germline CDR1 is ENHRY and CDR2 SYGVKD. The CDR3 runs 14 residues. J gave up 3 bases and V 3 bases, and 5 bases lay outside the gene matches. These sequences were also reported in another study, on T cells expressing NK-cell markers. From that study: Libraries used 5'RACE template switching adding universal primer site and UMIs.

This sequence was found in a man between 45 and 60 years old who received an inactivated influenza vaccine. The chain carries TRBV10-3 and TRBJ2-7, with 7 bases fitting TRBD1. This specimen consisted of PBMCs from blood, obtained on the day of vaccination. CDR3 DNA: TGTGCCATCAGTGAAGCGTACAGGGGCTACGAGCAGTACTTC. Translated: CAISEAYRGYEQYF.